A selection of T cell receptor beta chains follows, all from one sample in a study of T cell responses to AZD1222 COVID-19 vaccine. TCRdb's table, derived via immunoSEQ multiplex PCR, lists solely in-frame clones and lacks some. The sample yields around 97,000 clones, roughly nine tenths seen once. Sequenced material: peripheral blood, taken on day 0 of AZD1222 vaccination. The receptors were gathered from an adult in good health. Each CDR3 is given with its conserved first and last residue. Fields, in order: V gene, J gene, CDR3 protein.

>TRBV7-8|TRBJ2-3
CASSQRDTQYF
>TRBV9|TRBJ2-7
CASSPMGHSYEQYF
>TRBV18|TRBJ1-3
CASSPRSAGNTIYF
>TRBV7-2|TRBJ2-5
CASSSELGLQETQYF
>TRBV7-3|TRBJ2-5
CASSQTGDQETQYF
>TRBV7-3|TRBJ2-3
CASSLRLAPGSTDTQYF
>TRBV3-1/TRBV3-2|TRBJ2-2
CASSRRQGLTGELFF
>TRBV28|TRBJ2-7
CASSRGGLEQYF
>TRBV5-4|TRBJ2-5
CASSSQTSGRGETQYF
>TRBV10-3|TRBJ2-7
CAISVAGYEQYF
>TRBV27|TRBJ2-7
CASSNPGGEQYF
>TRBV7-9|TRBJ2-5
CASSSSPVETQYF
>TRBV29-1|TRBJ2-7
CSVAGQGVWREAYEQYF
>TRBV13|TRBJ1-1
CASSLGLTGPNTEAFF
>TRBV12-1|TRBJ2-7
CASRRGEQYF
>TRBV5-6|TRBJ1-5
CASSPSGRGDQPQHF
>TRBV23-1|TRBJ2-7
CASSQSLAGESYEQYF